This TCR beta chain was sequenced during a study of T cell repertoires in cytomegalovirus infection. As for the study in general: Alongside well-studied HLA-B-restricted CMV epitopes, recently identified HLA-C-restricted CMV epitopes were also used. Study-level results: Clonotypes of TCR beta that were HLA-C-restricted and CMV-specific dominated the ex vivo response.

Germline loops: CDR1 SGHVS, CDR2 FNYEAQ. This CDR3 region has 15 residues. From the reads, TCRdb called clonotypes with MiXCR, one entry per CDR3 protein. The sample has about 890,000 distinct CDR3 sequences; less than 35% are singletons. As regards this clonotype: The antigen remains undetermined. Germline and junction disagree at one end, which may indicate a read error.

The sequence was collected from a human donor in good health (CMV status not recorded). Some clones in this sample may be carry-over from other donors' samples. The sample here was cultured CD8+ T cells from PBMCs, taken from culture after CMV antigen stimulation. This chain links TRBV7-6 with TRBJ2-2; D gene unclear. CDR3 in DNA: TGTGCCAACAGCTCGCGACTGTCCAACACCGGGGAGCTGTTTTTT. Protein: CANSSRLSNTGELFF.